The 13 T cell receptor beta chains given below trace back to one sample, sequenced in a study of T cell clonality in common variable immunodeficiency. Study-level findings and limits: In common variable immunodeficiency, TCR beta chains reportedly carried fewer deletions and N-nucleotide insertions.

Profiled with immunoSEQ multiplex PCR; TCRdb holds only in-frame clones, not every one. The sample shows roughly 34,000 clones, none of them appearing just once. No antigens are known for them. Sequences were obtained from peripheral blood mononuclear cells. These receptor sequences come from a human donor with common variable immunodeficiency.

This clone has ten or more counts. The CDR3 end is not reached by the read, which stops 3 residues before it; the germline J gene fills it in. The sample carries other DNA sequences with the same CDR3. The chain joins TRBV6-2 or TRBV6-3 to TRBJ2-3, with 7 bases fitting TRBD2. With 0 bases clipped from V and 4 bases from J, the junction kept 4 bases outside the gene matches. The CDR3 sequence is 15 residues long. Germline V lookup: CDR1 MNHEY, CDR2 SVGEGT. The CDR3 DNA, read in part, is TGTGCCAGCAGTTACTCGGCGGGAGAGGCAGATACG. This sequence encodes CASSYSAGEADT. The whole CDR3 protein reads CASSYSAGEADTQYF.

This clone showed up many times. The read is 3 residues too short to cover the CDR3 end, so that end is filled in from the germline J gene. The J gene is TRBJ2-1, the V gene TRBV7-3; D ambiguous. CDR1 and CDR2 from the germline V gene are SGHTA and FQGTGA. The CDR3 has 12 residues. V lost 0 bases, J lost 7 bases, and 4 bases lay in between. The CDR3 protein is CASSLTRNEQFF. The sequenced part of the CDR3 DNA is TGTGCCAGCAGCTTAACGAGGAATGAG.

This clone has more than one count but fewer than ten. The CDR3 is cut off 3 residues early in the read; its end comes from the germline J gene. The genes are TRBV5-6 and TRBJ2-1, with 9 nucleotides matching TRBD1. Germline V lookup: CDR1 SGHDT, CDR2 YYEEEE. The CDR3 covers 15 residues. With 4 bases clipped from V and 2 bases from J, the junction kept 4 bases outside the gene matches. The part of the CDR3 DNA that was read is TGTGCCAGCAGCCAGGGACAGGGAACCTACAATGAG. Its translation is CASSQGQGTYNE. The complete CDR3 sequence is CASSQGQGTYNEQFF.

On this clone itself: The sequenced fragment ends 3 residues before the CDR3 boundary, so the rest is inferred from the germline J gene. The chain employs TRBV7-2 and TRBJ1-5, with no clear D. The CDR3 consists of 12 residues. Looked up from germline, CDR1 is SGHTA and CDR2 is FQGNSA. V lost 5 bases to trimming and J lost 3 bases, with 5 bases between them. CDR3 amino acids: CASSQYNQPQHF. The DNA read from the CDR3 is TGTGCCAGCAGCCAGTACAATCAGCCC.

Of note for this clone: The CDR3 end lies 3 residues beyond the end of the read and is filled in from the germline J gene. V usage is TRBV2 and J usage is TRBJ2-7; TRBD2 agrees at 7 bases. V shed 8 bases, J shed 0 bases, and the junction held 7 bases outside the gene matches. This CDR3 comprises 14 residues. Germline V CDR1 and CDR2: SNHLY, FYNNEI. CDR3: CASGPSSGSYEQYF. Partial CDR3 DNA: TGTGCCAGCGGGCCCTCTAGCGGCTCCTACGAG.

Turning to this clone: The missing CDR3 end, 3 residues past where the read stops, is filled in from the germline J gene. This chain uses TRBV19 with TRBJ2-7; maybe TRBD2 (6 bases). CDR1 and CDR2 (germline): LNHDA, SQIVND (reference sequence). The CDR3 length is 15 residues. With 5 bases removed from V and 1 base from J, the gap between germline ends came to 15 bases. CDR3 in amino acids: CASSWDLQASYEQYF. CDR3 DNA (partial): TGTGCCAGTAGTTGGGACTTACAGGCGTCCTACGAG.

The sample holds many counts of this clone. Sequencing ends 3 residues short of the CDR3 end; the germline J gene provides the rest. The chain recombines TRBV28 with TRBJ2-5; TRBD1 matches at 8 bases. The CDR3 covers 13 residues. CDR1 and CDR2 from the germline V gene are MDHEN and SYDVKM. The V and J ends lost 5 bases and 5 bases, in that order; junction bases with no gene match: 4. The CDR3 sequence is CASSEDRDETQYF. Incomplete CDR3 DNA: TGTGCCAGCAGTGAGGACAGGGATGAGACC.

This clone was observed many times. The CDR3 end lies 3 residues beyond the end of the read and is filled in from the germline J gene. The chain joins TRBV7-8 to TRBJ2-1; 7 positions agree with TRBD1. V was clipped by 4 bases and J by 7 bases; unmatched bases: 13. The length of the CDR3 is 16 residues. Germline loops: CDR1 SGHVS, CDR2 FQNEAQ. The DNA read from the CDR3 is TGTGCCAGCAGCTCGAACGGCAGGGGGATGAGGAATGAG. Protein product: CASSSNGRGMRNE. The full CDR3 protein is CASSSNGRGMRNEQFF.

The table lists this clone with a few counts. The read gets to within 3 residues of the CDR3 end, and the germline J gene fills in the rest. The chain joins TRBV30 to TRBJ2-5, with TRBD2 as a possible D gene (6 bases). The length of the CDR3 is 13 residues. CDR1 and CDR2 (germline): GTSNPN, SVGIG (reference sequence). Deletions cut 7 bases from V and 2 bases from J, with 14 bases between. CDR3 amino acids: CASGRTNQETQYF. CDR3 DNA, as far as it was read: TGTGCCTCTGGACGGACTAATCAAGAGACC.

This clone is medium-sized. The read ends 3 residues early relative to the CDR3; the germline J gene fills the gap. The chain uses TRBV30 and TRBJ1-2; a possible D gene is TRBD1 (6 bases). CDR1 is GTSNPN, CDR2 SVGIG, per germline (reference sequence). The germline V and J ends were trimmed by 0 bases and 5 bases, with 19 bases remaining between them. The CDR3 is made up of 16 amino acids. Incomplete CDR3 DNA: TGTGCCTGGAGTGTAGTGAGAGGGGGATTTAGGTATGGC. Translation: CAWSVVRGGFRYG. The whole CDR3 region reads CAWSVVRGGFRYGYTF.

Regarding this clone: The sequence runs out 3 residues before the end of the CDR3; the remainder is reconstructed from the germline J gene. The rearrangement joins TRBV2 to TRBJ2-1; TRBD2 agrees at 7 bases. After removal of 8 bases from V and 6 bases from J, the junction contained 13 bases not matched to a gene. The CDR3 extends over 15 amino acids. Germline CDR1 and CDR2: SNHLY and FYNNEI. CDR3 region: CASSPRTSSGNEQFF. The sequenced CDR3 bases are TGTGCCAGCTCACCCCGGACTAGTAGCGGCAATGAG.

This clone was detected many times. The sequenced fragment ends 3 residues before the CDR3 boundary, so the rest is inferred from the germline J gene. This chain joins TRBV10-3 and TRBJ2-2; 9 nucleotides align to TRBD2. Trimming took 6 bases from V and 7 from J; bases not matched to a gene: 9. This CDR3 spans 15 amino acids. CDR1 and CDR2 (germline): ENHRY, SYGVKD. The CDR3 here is CAISGAGGRGGELFF. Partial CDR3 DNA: TGTGCCATCAGCGGAGCGGGAGGCCGGGGCGGGGAG.

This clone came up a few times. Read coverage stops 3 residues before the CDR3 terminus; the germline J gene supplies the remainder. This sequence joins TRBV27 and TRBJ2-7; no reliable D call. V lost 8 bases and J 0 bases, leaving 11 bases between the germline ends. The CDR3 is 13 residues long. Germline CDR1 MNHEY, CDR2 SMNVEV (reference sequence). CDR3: CASAYSGSYEQYF. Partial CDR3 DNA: TGTGCCAGCGCATACTCGGGCTCCTACGAG.